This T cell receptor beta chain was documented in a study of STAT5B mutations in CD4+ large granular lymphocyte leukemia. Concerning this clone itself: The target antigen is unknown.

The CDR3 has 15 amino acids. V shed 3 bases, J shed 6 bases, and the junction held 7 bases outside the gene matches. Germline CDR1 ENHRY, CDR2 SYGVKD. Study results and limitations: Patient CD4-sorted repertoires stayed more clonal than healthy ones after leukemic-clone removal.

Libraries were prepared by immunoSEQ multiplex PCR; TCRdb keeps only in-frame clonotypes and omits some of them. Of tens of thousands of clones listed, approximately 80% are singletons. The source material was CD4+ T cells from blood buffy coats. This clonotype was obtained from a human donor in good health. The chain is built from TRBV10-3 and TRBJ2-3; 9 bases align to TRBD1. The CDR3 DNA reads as TGTGCCATCAGTGACCCGGGACAGGGACGCGATACGCAGTATTTT. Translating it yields CAISDPGQGRDTQYF.